The sequence of this TCR beta chain was determined in a study of CD8 T cells in Susac syndrome. This CDR3 comprises 16 residues. Germline V gene data show CDR1 as MGHDK and CDR2 as SYGVNS. Trimming took 2 bases from V and 0 from J, leaving 8 bases between them. RNA, at about 0.45 to 1 ug, was reverse transcribed with random hexamers. With immunoSEQ multiplex PCR, TCR beta CDR3 was amplified across 54 Vbeta and 13 Jbeta. Each CDR3 protein gets one entry after TCRdb re-called the immunoSEQ multiplex PCR reads with MiXCR. The sample lists about 73,000 distinct CDR3 sequences; around 96% were seen once. The multiple sclerosis controls were treatment-naive patients, and their relapsing-remitting disease was stable or active. TEMRA cells underwent FACS enrichment and CD8+ and CD4+ T cells underwent negative isolation. The sample holds a few counts of this clonotype.

The rearrangement links TRBV25-1 to TRBJ2-6; D gene uncertain. The sample consisted of CD8+ T cells from PBMCs. This receptor was taken from a human donor with multiple sclerosis. The CDR3 loop is CASSERQVSGANVLTF. The CDR3 nucleotides are TGTGCCAGCAGTGAACGGCAGGTCTCTGGGGCCAACGTCCTGACTTTC.